The sequence of this T cell receptor beta chain was determined in a study of vaccination effects on CD4 cells after COVID-19. Study context: The second dose preceded post-vaccine samples by a median of 72 days. Regarding the study as a whole: Clones of infection and vaccine origin contracted markedly late after vaccination.

The trim removed 1 base at V and 5 bases at J, leaving 15 bases unmatched. Germline-derived CDR1 and CDR2 are LGHDT and YNNKEL (reference sequence). This CDR3 comprises 19 residues. This clone was counted a single time. Its specificity is unknown. After expansion with viral peptide pools in the ViraFEST assay, antigen-specific CD4+ T cells were sequenced. Culturing for 9 to 10 days preceded CD4+ T cell isolation. Participants got two doses of BNT162b2 or mRNA-1273 vaccine. Each vaccine recipient was nucleocapsid antibody negative and had no prior SARS-CoV-2 infection. PBMC were cultured at around 2 million per well with roughly 10 IU/ml IL-2 and 10 ug/ml peptides. This table comes from immunoSEQ multiplex PCR, and its TCRdb copy is limited to in-frame clones, with some not included. The sample consists of tens of thousands of clones, just under 80% of them appearing once.

This chain uses TRBV3-1 (or the pseudogene TRBV3-2) with TRBJ2-5, with 11 nucleotides matching TRBD2. The specimen comprised CD4+ T cells from PBMCs cultured with HCoV-OC43 spike peptides, sampled after COVID-19 vaccination. Subset of the sample: HCoV-OC43 spike overlapping peptide pool stimulation. The TCR sequence derives from a human donor who received a COVID-19 vaccine. CDR3 region: CASSQVSAIAGGRRETQYF. Here the CDR3 DNA reads TGTGCCAGCAGCCAAGTTTCCGCGATAGCGGGGGGGCGTCGGGAGACCCAGTACTTC.